The source of this TCR beta chain is a study of CD8+CD57+ T cells in acquired aplastic anemia. Overall study context: DNA from sorted CD4+ and CD8+ cells averaged approximately 3.2 ug. Healthy-donor CD4+ cells averaged about 11 million reads.

CDR3 length: 19 residues. The V segment lost 5 bases and the J segment 4 bases; nucleotides outside the gene matches: 18. Study-level findings and limits: There were 25 to 35 CD8+ CDR3 sequences that occurred in both patients and controls.

This clonotype was counted a few times. Its antigen is as yet unknown. Both TCR beta VDJ combination and CDR3 sequence profiling were carried out. Genomic DNA was the template for this profiling. In TCRdb, the reads were re-called with MiXCR into one record per CDR3 protein. The data contain a few hundred thousand distinct CDR3 sequences, 34% of them singletons. Sequencing was performed on sorted CD4+, CD8+, or CD8+CD57+ T cells (not recorded which) from PBMCs. The J gene is TRBJ2-1, the V gene TRBV12-3 or TRBV12-4; 9 bases line up with TRBD2. This TCR was recovered from a human donor in good health, serving as a control. The CDR3 bases are TGTGCCAGCAGTAACAGGGGACTGGGCGGGAGGGCTGGATACAATGAGCAGTTCTTC. Protein: CASSNRGLGGRAGYNEQFF.